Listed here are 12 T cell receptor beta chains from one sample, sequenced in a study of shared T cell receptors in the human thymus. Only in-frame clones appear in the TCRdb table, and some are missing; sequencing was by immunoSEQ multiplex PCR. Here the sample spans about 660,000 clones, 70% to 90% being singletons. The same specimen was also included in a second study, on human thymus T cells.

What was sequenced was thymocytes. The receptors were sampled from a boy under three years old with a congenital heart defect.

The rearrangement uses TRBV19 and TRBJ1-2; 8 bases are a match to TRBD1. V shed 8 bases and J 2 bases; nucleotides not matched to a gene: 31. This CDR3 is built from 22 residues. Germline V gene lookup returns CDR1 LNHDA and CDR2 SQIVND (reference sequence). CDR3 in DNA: TGTGCCAGTTCCCGAAACAGGGGGATACGGGCAGACCGGGCCGTGGGCAACTATGGCTACACCTTC. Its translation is CASSRNRGIRADRAVGNYGYTF. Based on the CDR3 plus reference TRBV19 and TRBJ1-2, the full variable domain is DGGITQSPKYLFRKEGQNVTLSCEQNLNHDAMYWYRQDPGQGLRLIYYSQIVNDFQKGDIAEGYSVSREKKESFPLTVTSAQKNPTAFYLCASSRNRGIRADRAVGNYGYTFGSGTRLTVV.

The CDR3 region is CASTNYGSYEQYF. CDR3 bases: TGTGCCAGCACTAATTATGGGAGCTACGAGCAGTACTTC. This chain uses TRBV28 with TRBJ2-7; the D gene is possibly TRBD2 (5 bases). V was pared by 7 bases and J by 3 bases, with 13 bases between. The CDR3 loop spans 13 amino acids. CDR1 and CDR2 from the germline V gene are MDHEN and SYDVKM.

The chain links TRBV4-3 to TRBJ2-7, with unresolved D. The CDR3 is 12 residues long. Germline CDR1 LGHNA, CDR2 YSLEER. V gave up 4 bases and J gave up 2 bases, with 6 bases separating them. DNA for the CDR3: TGCGCCAGCAGCCCTCTTCCCTACGAGCAGTACTTC. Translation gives CASSPLPYEQYF.

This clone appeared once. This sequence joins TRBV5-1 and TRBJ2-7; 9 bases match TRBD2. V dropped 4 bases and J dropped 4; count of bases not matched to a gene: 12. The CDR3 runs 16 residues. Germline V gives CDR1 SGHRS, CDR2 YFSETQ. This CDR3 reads CASSRPGASGAYEQYF. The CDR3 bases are TGCGCCAGCAGCCGTCCCGGGGCTAGCGGGGCATACGAGCAGTACTTC.

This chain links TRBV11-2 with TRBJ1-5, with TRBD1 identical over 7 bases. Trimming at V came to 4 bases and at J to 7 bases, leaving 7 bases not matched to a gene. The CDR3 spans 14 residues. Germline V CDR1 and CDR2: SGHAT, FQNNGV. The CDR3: CASSSEAGGQPQHF. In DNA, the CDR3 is TGTGCCAGCAGCTCCGAAGCAGGGGGACAGCCCCAGCATTTT.

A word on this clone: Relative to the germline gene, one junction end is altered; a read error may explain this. The CDR3 region has the DNA TGCAGCATTGAAGATCGTCGAGGGGGAAGTAAGGAGACCCAGTACTTC. This codes for CSIEDRRGGSKETQYF. V and J are TRBV29-1 and TRBJ2-5; tentatively, D is TRBD1 (6 bases). The CDR3 runs 16 residues. Germline V gene sequence: CDR1 SQVTM, CDR2 ANQGSEA.

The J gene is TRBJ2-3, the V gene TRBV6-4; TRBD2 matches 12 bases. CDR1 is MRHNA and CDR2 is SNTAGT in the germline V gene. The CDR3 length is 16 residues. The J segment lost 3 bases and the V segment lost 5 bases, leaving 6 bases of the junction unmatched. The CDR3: CASSPLAGGETDTQYF. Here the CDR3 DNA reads TGTGCCAGCAGTCCTCTAGCGGGAGGGGAGACAGATACGCAGTATTTT.

The CDR3 region is CASSLWREQSHEQFF. CDR3 DNA: TGTGCCAGCAGCTTGTGGCGGGAGCAATCTCATGAGCAGTTCTTC. V usage is TRBV7-6 and J usage is TRBJ2-1; TRBD2 matches at 7 bases. V shed 3 bases and J 8 bases; nucleotides not matched to a gene: 10. CDR3 size: 15 residues. CDR1 is SGHVS and CDR2 is FNYEAQ in the germline V gene.

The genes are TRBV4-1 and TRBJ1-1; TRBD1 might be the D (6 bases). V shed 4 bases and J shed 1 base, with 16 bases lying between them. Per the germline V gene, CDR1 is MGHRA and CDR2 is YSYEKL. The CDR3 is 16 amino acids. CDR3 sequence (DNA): TGCGCCAGCAGCCCCTTCGGGGGGCGCGGGAACACTGAAGCTTTCTTT. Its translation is CASSPFGGRGNTEAFF.

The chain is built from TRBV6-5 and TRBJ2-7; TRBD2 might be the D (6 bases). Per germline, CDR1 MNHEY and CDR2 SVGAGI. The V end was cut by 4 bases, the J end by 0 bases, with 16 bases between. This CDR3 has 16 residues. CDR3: CASSSPGDGSSYEQYF. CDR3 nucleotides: TGTGCCAGCAGTTCCCCGGGTGACGGGAGCTCCTACGAGCAGTACTTC.

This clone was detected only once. The CDR3 DNA reads as TGCGCCAGCAGCCAAGACCCCTACACAGTCTCTGGGGCCAACGTCCTGACTTTC. This gives the protein CASSQDPYTVSGANVLTF. This sequence joins TRBV4-1 and TRBJ2-6; D remains ambiguous. The CDR3 sequence is 18 residues long. Germline loops: CDR1 MGHRA, CDR2 YSYEKL. V lost 0 bases and J 0 bases, leaving 12 bases between the germline ends.

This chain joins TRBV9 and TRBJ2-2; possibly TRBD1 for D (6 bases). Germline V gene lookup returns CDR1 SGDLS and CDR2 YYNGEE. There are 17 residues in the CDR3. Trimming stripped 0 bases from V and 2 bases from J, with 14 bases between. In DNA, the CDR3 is TGTGCCAGCAGCGTAGGCATAAGGGACAAAAACACCGGGGAGCTGTTTTTT. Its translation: CASSVGIRDKNTGELFF.